These 27 T cell receptor beta chains share one sample of origin, sequenced in a study of T cell responses to AZD1222 COVID-19 vaccine (dated by TCRdb to 2020 to 2023). Receptors were amplified or captured by the immunoSEQ multiplex PCR assay. TCRdb provides this immuneACCESS table in a form limited to in-frame rearrangements. Some clones are lacking; in checked studies, under half of them reflect an unresolved V gene, and why the rest are absent is not known. The sample yields roughly 84,000 clones; approximately 85% were counted once. The ten top clones hold roughly an eighth of the sample. The time point label of this sample denotes: about 28 days (+/-7) after the second vaccine dose. The specimen was peripheral blood, collected 28 days after the second AZD1222 dose. Receptor source: an adult who received the AZD1222 COVID-19 vaccine.

The J gene is TRBJ2-2, the V gene TRBV19, with no clear D. The germline V gene has CDR1 LNHDA and CDR2 SQIVND (reference sequence). The CDR3 extends over 14 amino acids. Deletions cut 6 bases from V and 4 bases from J, with 12 bases between. The CDR3: CASRAPGSTGELFF. CDR3 DNA sequence: TGTGCCAGTAGAGCCCCAGGTTCCACCGGGGAGCTGTTTTTT.

This clone was recorded only once. V and J are TRBV20-1 and TRBJ1-6, with D perhaps matching TRBD1 (5 bases). Germline V gene data show CDR1 as DFQATT and CDR2 as SNEGSKA (reference sequence). Trimming took off 3 bases at V and 9 bases at J, with 15 bases between the two ends. The length of the CDR3 is 14 residues. CDR3 sequence reads: CSASGKGGVSPLHF. Here the CDR3 DNA reads TGCAGTGCTAGTGGCAAGGGAGGGGTTTCACCCCTCCACTTT.

V and J are TRBV7-8 and TRBJ1-1, with a tentative D call TRBD1 (6 bases). With 1 base removed from V and 2 bases from J, the gap between germline ends came to 11 bases. This CDR3 region has 15 residues. CDR1 is SGHVS and CDR2 is FQNEAQ in the germline V gene. DNA of the CDR3: TGTGCCAGCAGCTTAGAGGGGGGACATAACACTGAAGCTTTCTTT. As protein: CASSLEGGHNTEAFF. The whole variable domain, remainder taken from reference TRBV7-8 and TRBJ1-1, is GAGVSQSPRYKVAKRGQDVALRCDPISGHVSLFWYQQALGQGPEFLTYFQNEAQLDKSGLPSDRFFAERPEGSVSTLKIQRTQQEDSAVYLCASSLEGGHNTEAFFGQGTRLTVV.

The chain has TRBV6-5 and TRBJ1-5, with 7 bases that match TRBD1. This CDR3 is built from 15 residues. Germline CDR1 is MNHEY and CDR2 is SVGAGI. V lost 6 bases to trimming and J lost 4 bases; unmatched junction nucleotides: 9. The CDR3 loop reads CASRPGTAGNQPQHF. The CDR3 DNA follows: TGTGCCAGCAGACCCGGGACAGCAGGGAATCAGCCCCAGCATTTT.

The chain combines TRBV18 with TRBJ2-7, with a possible D match to TRBD1 (6 bases). The CDR3 extends over 15 amino acids. CDR1 is KGHSH, CDR2 LQKENI, per germline. The V end was cut by 5 bases, the J end by 3 bases, with 17 bases between. This chain's CDR3 is CASSTETGLIYEQYV. DNA for the CDR3: TGTGCCAGCTCAACAGAGACAGGCCTGATCTACGAGCAGTACGTC.

V usage is TRBV27 and J usage is TRBJ1-2, with a tentative D call TRBD1 (6 bases). Germline loops: CDR1 MNHEY, CDR2 SMNVEV (reference sequence). V was cut by 6 bases and J by 5 bases, with 13 bases left in between. This CDR3 is built from 13 residues. Written as DNA, the CDR3 is TGTGCCAGCAGCATAGGGGGAATTTATGGCTACACCTTC. Translating gives CASSIGGIYGYTF.

This clone was observed many times. The chain joins TRBV3-1 (or the pseudogene TRBV3-2) to TRBJ2-1; 10 nucleotides agree with TRBD2. There are 15 residues in the CDR3. The V gene end was trimmed by 6 bases and the J gene end by 2 bases; junction bases not matched to a gene: 4. The germline V gene encodes CDR1 LGHDT and CDR2 YNNKEL (reference sequence). CDR3: CASRPSGGAYNEQFF. The DNA for the CDR3 is TGTGCCAGCAGACCCAGCGGGGGGGCCTACAATGAGCAGTTCTTC.

V usage is TRBV5-1 and J usage is TRBJ2-3, with 9 positions matching TRBD2. The trim removed 4 bases at V and 0 bases at J, leaving 12 bases unmatched. Germline lookup yields CDR1 SGHRS and CDR2 YFSETQ. CDR3 length: 18 residues. The CDR3 nucleotides are TGCGCCAGCAGCCCCCAGCCCCCTAGCGGGGCTAGCACAGATACGCAGTATTTT. It encodes CASSPQPPSGASTDTQYF.

The chain uses TRBV11-1 and TRBJ2-7, with D hard to call. Germline assignment: CDR1 SGHAT and CDR2 FQDESV (reference sequence). V lost 5 bases and J 3 bases, leaving 14 bases between the germline ends. The CDR3 is 14 amino acids. The CDR3 coding sequence is TGTGCCAGCAGCACCCCGCCTCTTTACTACGAGCAGTACTTC. Translation gives CASSTPPLYYEQYF.

This chain connects TRBV5-6 to TRBJ1-5, with a possible D match to TRBD1 (6 bases). Germline values: CDR1 SGHDT, CDR2 YYEEEE. The V end lost 2 bases, the J end lost 1 base, and 7 bases lay between the germline ends. CDR3 length equals 14 residues. The CDR3 is CASSLGQSNQPQHF. CDR3 nucleotides: TGTGCCAGCAGCTTAGGACAGAGCAATCAGCCCCAGCATTTT.

The rearrangement joins TRBV5-1 to TRBJ1-5, with 8 bases identical to TRBD1. CDR1 and CDR2 (germline): SGHRS, YFSETQ. With V trimmed by 3 bases and J by 0 bases, 5 bases remained unmatched. CDR3 size: 16 residues. The CDR3 coding sequence is TGCGCCAGCAGCTCAGGGACAGGAGATAGCAATCAGCCCCAGCATTTT. Encoded protein: CASSSGTGDSNQPQHF.

This chain joins TRBV6-5 and TRBJ2-5; TRBD1 aligns across 11 bases. Germline CDR1 MNHEY, CDR2 SVGAGI. The length of the CDR3 is 14 residues. V was pared by 6 bases and J by 5 bases, with 5 bases of the junction left unmatched. The CDR3 nucleotides are TGTGCCAGCAGACGAGGACAGGGGGCCGAGACCCAGTACTTC. It encodes CASRRGQGAETQYF.

The V and J genes are TRBV3-1 (or the pseudogene TRBV3-2) and TRBJ2-7; 11 nucleotides align to TRBD2. With V trimmed by 3 bases and J by 12 bases, 13 bases remained unmatched. The CDR3 extends over 15 amino acids. CDR1 is LGHDT, CDR2 YNNKEL, per germline (reference sequence). CDR3 in amino acids: CASSQGAGTSGSWYF. The CDR3 bases are TGTGCCAGCAGCCAGGGGGCCGGGACTAGCGGTAGTTGGTACTTC.

The chain couples TRBV28 to TRBJ1-2; 9 bases align to TRBD1. The CDR3 runs 12 residues. J gave up 3 bases and V 8 bases, and 1 base lay outside the gene matches. Germline V gene data show CDR1 as MDHEN and CDR2 as SYDVKM. The CDR3 nucleotides read TGTGCCAGCCGGGACAGGGACTATGGCTACACCTTC. Its translation: CASRDRDYGYTF.

The chain recombines TRBV10-2 with TRBJ2-1; D may correspond to TRBD1 or TRBD2 (5 bases each). There are 16 residues in the CDR3. Between the trimmed V and J ends, which lost 0 bases and 5 bases, there was a span of 14 bases. Germline-derived CDR1 and CDR2 are WSHSY and SAAADI. The CDR3, as DNA: TGCGCCAGCAGTGAGTCGGGGAGCAGGGTGGACAATGAGCAGTTCTTC. This gives the protein CASSESGSRVDNEQFF.

The chain employs TRBV28 and TRBJ1-5; D is unclear. The CDR3 extends over 14 amino acids. Germline loops: CDR1 MDHEN, CDR2 SYDVKM. The V and J ends lost 1 base and 4 bases respectively, with 8 bases between them. Here the CDR3 reads CASSLYRMNQPQHF. The CDR3 bases are TGTGCCAGCAGTTTATATCGGATGAATCAGCCCCAGCATTTT.

J is TRBJ1-6 and V is TRBV7-9, with 8 bases aligning to TRBD1. This CDR3 spans 14 amino acids. Germline CDR1 and CDR2: SEHNR and FQNEAQ (reference sequence). The V and J ends lost 4 bases and 8 bases, in that order; junction bases with no gene match: 4. The CDR3 DNA reads TGTGCCAGCAGCTCCACAGGGGGTGATTCACCCCTCCACTTT. Translating it yields CASSSTGGDSPLHF.

This chain joins TRBV27 and TRBJ1-1; D is unresolved. The V and J ends lost 2 bases and 5 bases respectively, with 15 bases between them. The V gene's germline CDR1 is MNHEY and CDR2 SMNVEV (reference sequence). The CDR3 runs 15 residues. CDR3 DNA sequence: TGTGCCAGCAGTTTAAAGTCGGCGTCCCCTACTGAAGCTTTCTTT. The encoded protein is CASSLKSASPTEAFF.

This clone was found once. V gene TRBV28 combines with J gene TRBJ1-2; no firm D call. CDR1 is MDHEN, CDR2 SYDVKM, per germline. The CDR3 length is 12 residues. V gave up 7 bases and J gave up 8 bases, with 14 bases separating them. CDR3 DNA sequence: TGTGCCAGCACCTCAACAAAAGGAGGCTACACCTTC. Translation: CASTSTKGGYTF.

This chain joins TRBV12-3 or TRBV12-4 and TRBJ2-1; D call uncertain. V dropped 3 bases and J dropped 9 bases, with 12 bases sitting between them. CDR3 length equals 13 residues. CDR3 residues: CASSFHPVGEQFF. The DNA for the CDR3 is TGTGCCAGCAGTTTTCACCCCGTCGGTGAGCAGTTCTTC.

The chain couples TRBV19 to TRBJ1-3; D is undetermined. Looked up from germline, CDR1 is LNHDA and CDR2 is SQIVND (reference sequence). Trimming removed 3 bases from V and 1 base from J, with 10 bases in between. The CDR3 is 15 amino acids. The CDR3 DNA reads as TGTGCCAGTAGTATTTTAGGGATATCTGGAAACACCATATATTTT. Translation gives CASSILGISGNTIYF.

In its sample, this clone was seen once. This CDR3 is also generated by other DNA sequences in the sample. This chain links TRBV19 with TRBJ1-5; the match to TRBD1 covers 7 bases. Losses at the gene ends were 2 bases for V and 2 bases for J; bases not matched to a gene: 0. Germline loops: CDR1 LNHDA, CDR2 SQIVND (reference sequence). This CDR3 is built from 14 residues. The CDR3 region has the DNA TGTGCCAGTAGTATACAGGGGGGCAATCAGCCCCAGCATTTT. Its protein product is CASSIQGGNQPQHF.

The chain uses TRBV19 and TRBJ1-5; D uncertain. V was cut by 3 bases and J by 2 bases, with 14 bases left in between. CDR1 is LNHDA and CDR2 is SQIVND in the germline V gene (reference sequence). This CDR3 comprises 16 residues. The CDR3 DNA reads TGTGCCAGTAGTATGGATAACCCTTCGGGCAATCAGCCCCAGCATTTT. This sequence encodes CASSMDNPSGNQPQHF.

This clone was recorded only once. The V call is TRBV12-3 or TRBV12-4, the J call TRBJ2-5, with a weak D call TRBD1 (5 bases). Trimming pared 3 bases from V and 5 bases from J, leaving 10 bases between. The CDR3 extends over 13 amino acids. CDR3 residues: CASSFPGLETQYF. The CDR3 DNA reads TGTGCCAGCAGTTTTCCAGGGCTGGAGACCCAGTACTTC.

The rearrangement joins TRBV9 to TRBJ2-2; D uncertain. The CDR3 covers 16 residues. Trimming removed 0 bases from V and 4 bases from J, with 13 bases in between. Looked up from germline, CDR1 is SGDLS and CDR2 is YYNGEE. The CDR3, as DNA: TGTGCCAGCAGCGTAGATCCGTCCTCGGGCACCGGGGAGCTGTTTTTT. Encoded protein: CASSVDPSSGTGELFF.

The rearrangement uses TRBV7-9 and TRBJ1-1; D not certain. Germline CDR1 is SEHNR and CDR2 is FQNEAQ (reference sequence). The V gene lost 2 bases and the J gene lost 11 bases, with 12 bases spanning the gap. CDR3 length: 12 amino acids. The CDR3 loop reads CASSLSAAVAFF. CDR3 nucleotides: TGTGCCAGCAGCTTATCGGCAGCCGTGGCTTTCTTT.

This clone was found a few times. This chain uses TRBV9 with TRBJ1-3; unclear D gene. With 4 bases removed from V and 10 bases from J, the gap between germline ends came to 18 bases. CDR1 and CDR2 (germline): SGDLS, YYNGEE. The CDR3 runs to 14 residues. CDR3 loop: CASSQDKALRTIYF. The CDR3 DNA sequence: TGTGCCAGCAGCCAAGACAAGGCGCTCCGGACCATATATTTT.